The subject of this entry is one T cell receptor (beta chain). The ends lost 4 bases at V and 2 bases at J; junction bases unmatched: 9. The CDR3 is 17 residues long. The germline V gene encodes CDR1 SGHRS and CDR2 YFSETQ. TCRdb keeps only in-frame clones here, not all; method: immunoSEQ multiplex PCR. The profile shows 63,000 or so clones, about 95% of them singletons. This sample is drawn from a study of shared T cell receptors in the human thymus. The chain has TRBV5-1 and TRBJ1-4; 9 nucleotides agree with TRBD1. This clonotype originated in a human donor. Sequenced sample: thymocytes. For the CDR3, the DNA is TGCGCCAGCAGCCTCCCGGGACAGGGTTTGACTAATGAAAAACTGTTTTTT. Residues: CASSLPGQGLTNEKLFF.